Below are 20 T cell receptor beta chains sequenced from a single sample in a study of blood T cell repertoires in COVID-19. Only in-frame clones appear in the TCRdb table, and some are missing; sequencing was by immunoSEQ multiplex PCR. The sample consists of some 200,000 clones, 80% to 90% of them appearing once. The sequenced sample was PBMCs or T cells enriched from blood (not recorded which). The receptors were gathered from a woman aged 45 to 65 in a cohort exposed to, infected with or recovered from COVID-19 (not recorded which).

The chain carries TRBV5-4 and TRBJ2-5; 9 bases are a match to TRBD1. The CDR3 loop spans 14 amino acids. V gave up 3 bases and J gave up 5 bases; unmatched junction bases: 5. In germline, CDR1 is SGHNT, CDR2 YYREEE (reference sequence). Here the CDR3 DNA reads TGTGCCAGCAGCTCTAAGGACAGGGGCGAGACCCAGTACTTC. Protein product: CASSSKDRGETQYF.

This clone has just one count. The CDR3 is CASSIREANYGYTF. CDR3 DNA sequence: TGTGCCAGCAGCATCCGGGAAGCTAACTATGGCTACACCTTC. The chain combines TRBV21-1 with TRBJ1-2. TRBV21-1 is listed as a pseudogene. There are 14 residues in the CDR3.

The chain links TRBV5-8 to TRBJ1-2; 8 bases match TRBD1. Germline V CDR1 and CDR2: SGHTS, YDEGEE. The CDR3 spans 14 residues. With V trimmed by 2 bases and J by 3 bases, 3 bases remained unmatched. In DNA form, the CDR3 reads TGTGCCAGCAGCTTTGGACAGGGTTACTATGGCTACACCTTC. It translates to CASSFGQGYYGYTF.

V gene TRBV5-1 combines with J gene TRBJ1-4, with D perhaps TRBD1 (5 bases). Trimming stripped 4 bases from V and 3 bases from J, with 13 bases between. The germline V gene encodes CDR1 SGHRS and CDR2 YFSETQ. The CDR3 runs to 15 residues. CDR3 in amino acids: CASSPTGPSNEKLFF. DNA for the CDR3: TGCGCCAGCAGCCCCACAGGTCCATCTAATGAAAAACTGTTTTTT.

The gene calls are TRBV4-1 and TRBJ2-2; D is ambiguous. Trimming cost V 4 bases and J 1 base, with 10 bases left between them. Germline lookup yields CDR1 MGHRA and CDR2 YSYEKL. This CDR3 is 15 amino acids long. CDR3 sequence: CASSPPSGNTGELFF. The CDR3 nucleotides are TGCGCCAGCAGCCCGCCGTCCGGGAACACCGGGGAGCTGTTTTTT.

CDR3 in amino acids: CASSRARDFGTGELFF. CDR3 sequence (DNA): TGTGCCAGCAGCCGCGCCCGGGACTTCGGAACCGGGGAGCTGTTTTTT. The chain uses TRBV4-2 and TRBJ2-2, with a weak D call TRBD2 (6 bases). V was pared by 4 bases and J by 5 bases, with 17 bases between. The germline V gene encodes CDR1 LGHNA and CDR2 YNFKEQ. This CDR3 comprises 16 residues.

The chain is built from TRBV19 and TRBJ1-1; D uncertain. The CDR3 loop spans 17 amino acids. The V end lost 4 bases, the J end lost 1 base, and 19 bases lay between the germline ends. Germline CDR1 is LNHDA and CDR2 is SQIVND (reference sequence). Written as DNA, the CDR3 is TGTGCCAGTAGTAGCGGGCGCCCTTTTCCCCAGAACACTGAAGCTTTCTTT. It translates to CASSSGRPFPQNTEAFF.

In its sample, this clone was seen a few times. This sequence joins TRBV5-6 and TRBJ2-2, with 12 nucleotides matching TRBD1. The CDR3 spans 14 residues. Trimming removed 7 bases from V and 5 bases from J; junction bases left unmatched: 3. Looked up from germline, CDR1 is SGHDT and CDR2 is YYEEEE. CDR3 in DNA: TGTGCCAGCCGGGACAGGGGGCTTACCGGGGAGCTGTTTTTT. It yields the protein CASRDRGLTGELFF. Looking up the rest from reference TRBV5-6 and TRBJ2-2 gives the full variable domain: DAGVTQSPTHLIKTRGQQVTLRCSPKSGHDTVSWYQQALGQGPQFIFQYYEEEERQRGNFPDRFSGHQFPNYSSELNVNALLLGDSALYLCASRDRGLTGELFFGEGSRLTVL.

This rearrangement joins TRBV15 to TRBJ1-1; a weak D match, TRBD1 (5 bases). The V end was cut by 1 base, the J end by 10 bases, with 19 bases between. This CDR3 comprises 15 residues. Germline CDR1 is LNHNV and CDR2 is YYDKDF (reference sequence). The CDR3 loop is CATSRVGTGTLGAFF. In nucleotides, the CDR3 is TGTGCCACCAGCAGAGTTGGGACTGGGACCCTGGGAGCTTTCTTT.

CDR3 loop: CASSQPTGDNEQFF. Written as DNA, the CDR3 is TGCGCCAGCAGTCAACCCACCGGGGACAATGAGCAGTTCTTC. V is TRBV23-1 and J is TRBJ2-1; D is perhaps TRBD2 (5 bases). TRBV23-1 is placed among ORFs of uncertain function. This CDR3 comprises 14 residues. V was clipped by 2 bases and J by 5 bases, with 10 bases between them.

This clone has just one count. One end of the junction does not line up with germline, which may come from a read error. The CDR3 loop reads CASSPTVSPYNKQFF. The CDR3 DNA reads as TGCGCCAGCAGCCCGACAGTTTCCCCCTACAATAAGCAGTTCTTC. The J gene is TRBJ2-1, the V gene TRBV4-3, with D perhaps TRBD1 (5 bases). CDR3 size: 15 residues. Germline CDR1 LGHNA, CDR2 YSLEER.

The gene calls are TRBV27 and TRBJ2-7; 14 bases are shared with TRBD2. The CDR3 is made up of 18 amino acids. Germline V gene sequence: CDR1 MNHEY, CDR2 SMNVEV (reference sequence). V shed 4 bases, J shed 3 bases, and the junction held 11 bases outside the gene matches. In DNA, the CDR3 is TGTGCCAGCAGTTCCCCGGGGACTAGCGGGGGTCCATTCTACGAGCAGTACTTC. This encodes CASSSPGTSGGPFYEQYF.

Here the CDR3 DNA reads TGTGCCAGCAGCCAAGATGGTGTGACTACGAGGCAGTACTTC. This gives the protein CASSQDGVTTRQYF. V usage is TRBV14 and J usage is TRBJ2-7; maybe TRBD2 (5 bases). The V and J ends lost 0 bases and 9 bases respectively, with 15 bases between them. Looked up from germline, CDR1 is SGHDN and CDR2 is FVKESK. The CDR3 loop spans 14 amino acids.

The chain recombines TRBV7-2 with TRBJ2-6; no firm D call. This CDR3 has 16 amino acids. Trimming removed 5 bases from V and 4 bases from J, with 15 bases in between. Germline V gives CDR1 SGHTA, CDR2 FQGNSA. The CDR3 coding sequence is TGTGCCAGCAGCCCTTACACTCTCAGGGGGGCCAACGTCCTGACTTTC. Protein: CASSPYTLRGANVLTF. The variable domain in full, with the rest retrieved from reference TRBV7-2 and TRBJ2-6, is GAGVSQSPSNKVTEKGKDVELRCDPISGHTALYWYRQSLGQGLEFLIYFQGNSAPDKSGLPSDRFSAERTGGSVSTLTIQRTQQEDSAVYLCASSPYTLRGANVLTFGAGSRLTVL.

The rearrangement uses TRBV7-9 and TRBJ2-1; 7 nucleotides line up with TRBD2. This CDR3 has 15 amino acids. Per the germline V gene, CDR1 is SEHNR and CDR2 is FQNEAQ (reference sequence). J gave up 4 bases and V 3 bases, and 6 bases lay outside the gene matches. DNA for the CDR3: TGTGCCAGCAGCTTGTCTCCGGGGGGATACAATGAGCAGTTCTTC. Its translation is CASSLSPGGYNEQFF.

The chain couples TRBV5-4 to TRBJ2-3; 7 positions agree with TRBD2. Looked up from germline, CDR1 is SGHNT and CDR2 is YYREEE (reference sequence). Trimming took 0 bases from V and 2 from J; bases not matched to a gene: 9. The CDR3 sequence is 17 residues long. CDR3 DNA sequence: TGTGCCAGCAGCTTGGCAGGGTCGGGGGGAGACACAGATACGCAGTATTTT. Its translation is CASSLAGSGGDTDTQYF. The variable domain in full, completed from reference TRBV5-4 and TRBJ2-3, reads ETGVTQSPTHLIKTRGQQVTLRCSSQSGHNTVSWYQQALGQGPQFIFQYYREEENGRGNFPPRFSGLQFPNYSSELNVNALELDDSALYLCASSLAGSGGDTDTQYFGPGTRLTVL.

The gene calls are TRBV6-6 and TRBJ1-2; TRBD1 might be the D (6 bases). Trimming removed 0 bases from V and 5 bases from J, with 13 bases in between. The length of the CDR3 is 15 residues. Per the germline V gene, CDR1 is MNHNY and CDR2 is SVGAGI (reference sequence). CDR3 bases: TGTGCCAGCAGTTACTCGTTCCAGGGGATATATGGCTACACCTTC. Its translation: CASSYSFQGIYGYTF.

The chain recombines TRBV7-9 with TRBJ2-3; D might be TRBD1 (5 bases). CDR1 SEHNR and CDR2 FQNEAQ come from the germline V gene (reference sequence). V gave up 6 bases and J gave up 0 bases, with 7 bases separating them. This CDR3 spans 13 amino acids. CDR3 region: CASRGASTDTQYF. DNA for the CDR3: TGTGCCAGCAGAGGGGCTAGCACAGATACGCAGTATTTT.

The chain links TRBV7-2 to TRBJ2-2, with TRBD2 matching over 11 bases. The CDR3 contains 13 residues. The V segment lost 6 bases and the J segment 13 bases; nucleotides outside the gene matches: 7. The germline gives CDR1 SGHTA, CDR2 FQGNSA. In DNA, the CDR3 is TGTGCCAGCAGGACTAGCGGGGCTATTGGGCTGTTTTTT. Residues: CASRTSGAIGLFF.

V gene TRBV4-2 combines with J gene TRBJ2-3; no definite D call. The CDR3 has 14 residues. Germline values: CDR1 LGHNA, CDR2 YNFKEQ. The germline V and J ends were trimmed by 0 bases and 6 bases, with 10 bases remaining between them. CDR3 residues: CASSQDWATDTQYF. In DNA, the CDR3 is TGTGCCAGCAGCCAAGACTGGGCTACTGATACGCAGTATTTT.